These T cell receptor beta chains were read from a single sample in a study of blood T cell repertoires in COVID-19. The protocol was immunoSEQ multiplex PCR, while the TCRdb copy is restricted to in-frame clones and leaves out a portion. This sample yields 250,000 to 300,000 clones, of which roughly 89% are seen a single time; roughly 2.3% belongs to the top ten. Sequencing used peripheral blood. The receptor set was obtained from a man in his fifties or sixties with acute or convalescent COVID-19. Each CDR3 is given with its conserved first and last residue. Fields, in order: J gene, CDR3 length, D gene, V gene, CDR3 DNA, CDR3 protein. D genes are given only for firm matches.

J gene: TRBJ2-2
CDR3 length: 14
D gene: -
V gene: TRBV18
CDR3 DNA: TGTGCCAGCTCACTTCACAGGGTGACCGGGGAGCTGTTTTTT
CDR3 protein: CASSLHRVTGELFF

J gene: TRBJ1-4
CDR3 length: 16
D gene: TRBD1
V gene: TRBV7-9
CDR3 DNA: TGTGCCAGCAGCTTAGGGGTTGCGGGACAGGGGGAAAAACTGTTTTTT
CDR3 protein: CASSLGVAGQGEKLFF

J gene: TRBJ1-4
CDR3 length: 15
D gene: -
V gene: TRBV30
CDR3 DNA: TGTGCCTGGAGTGATACAGGGTCAACTAATGAAAAACTGTTTTTT
CDR3 protein: CAWSDTGSTNEKLFF

J gene: TRBJ1-6
CDR3 length: 15
D gene: -
V gene: TRBV10-3
CDR3 DNA: TGTGCCATCAGTGGGATGACAGGCCCTAATTCACCCCTCCACTTT
CDR3 protein: CAISGMTGPNSPLHF

J gene: TRBJ2-2
CDR3 length: 14
D gene: TRBD2
V gene: TRBV5-1
CDR3 DNA: TGCGCCAGCAAGGGACTACCGAACACCGGGGAGCTGTTTTTT
CDR3 protein: CASKGLPNTGELFF

J gene: TRBJ1-1
CDR3 length: 14
D gene: -
V gene: TRBV18
CDR3 DNA: TGTGCCAGCTCACCACAGGCTGGGCTCACTGAAGCTTTCTTT
CDR3 protein: CASSPQAGLTEAFF

J gene: TRBJ2-1
CDR3 length: 13
D gene: -
V gene: TRBV11-2
CDR3 DNA: TGTGCCAGCAGAGAGGGATCCTACAATGAGCAGTTCTTC
CDR3 protein: CASREGSYNEQFF

J gene: TRBJ2-5
CDR3 length: 15
D gene: TRBD1
V gene: TRBV5-1
CDR3 DNA: TGCGCCAGCAGCGACGAACAGGGGGCTGGCGAGACCCAGTACTTC
CDR3 protein: CASSDEQGAGETQYF

J gene: TRBJ2-7
CDR3 length: 15
D gene: TRBD2
V gene: TRBV9
CDR3 DNA: TGTGCCAGCAGCCCGCCGGGAGGGGGAGCCTACGAGCAGTACTTC
CDR3 protein: CASSPPGGGAYEQYF

J gene: TRBJ2-7
CDR3 length: 16
D gene: TRBD1
V gene: TRBV18
CDR3 DNA: TGTGCCAGCTCACCGCCCTGGACAGGGGGGAGAGACGAGCAGTACTTC
CDR3 protein: CASSPPWTGGRDEQYF

J gene: TRBJ1-6
CDR3 length: 15
D gene: TRBD1
V gene: TRBV11-1
CDR3 DNA: TGTGCCAGCAGCCCGCGACAGGGGCAGAGTTCACCCCTCCACTTT
CDR3 protein: CASSPRQGQSSPLHF

J gene: TRBJ2-7
CDR3 length: 14
D gene: TRBD2
V gene: TRBV5-6
CDR3 DNA: TGTGCCAGCAGCTTGCCGGGGAGGGCGTACGAGCAGTACTTC
CDR3 protein: CASSLPGRAYEQYF

J gene: TRBJ1-2
CDR3 length: 15
D gene: TRBD1
V gene: TRBV29-1
CDR3 DNA: TGCAGCGTTGATAGCGTGAGGGACAGGAGGGGCGGCTACACCTTC
CDR3 protein: CSVDSVRDRRGGYTF

J gene: TRBJ1-2
CDR3 length: 15
D gene: TRBD1
V gene: TRBV5-6
CDR3 DNA: TGTGCCAGCAGCTCGCAGACAGGGGGGAACTATGGCTACACCTTC
CDR3 protein: CASSSQTGGNYGYTF

J gene: TRBJ1-2
CDR3 length: 14
D gene: TRBD1
V gene: TRBV2
CDR3 DNA: TGTGCCAGCAGGGAAACCCGGGACAGCTATGGCTACACCTTC
CDR3 protein: CASRETRDSYGYTF

J gene: TRBJ1-1
CDR3 length: 13
D gene: -
V gene: TRBV6-5
CDR3 DNA: TGTGCCAGCGGCCAGACAGGTAATCCTGAAGCTTTCTTT
CDR3 protein: CASGQTGNPEAFF

J gene: TRBJ1-2
CDR3 length: 14
D gene: -
V gene: TRBV6-2/TRBV6-3
CDR3 DNA: TGTGCCAGCAGTTACGCGGGAGCTAACTATGGCTACACCTTC
CDR3 protein: CASSYAGANYGYTF

J gene: TRBJ2-5
CDR3 length: 14
D gene: TRBD2
V gene: TRBV7-9
CDR3 DNA: TGTGCCAGCAGCTCCCCGGAGGCGGCGGGGGCCCAGTACTTC
CDR3 protein: CASSSPEAAGAQYF

J gene: TRBJ2-7
CDR3 length: 15
D gene: TRBD1
V gene: TRBV9
CDR3 DNA: TGTGCCAGCAGCGTAGAGGGACAGGGGAGGAACGAGCAGTACTTC
CDR3 protein: CASSVEGQGRNEQYF